The 14 T cell receptor beta chains in this list originate from one sample, sequenced in a study of persistence of HIV-infected CD4 T cells. Their antigen targets remain unknown. This was the immunoSEQ version 4 assay in survey mode. The method was immunoSEQ multiplex PCR; TCRdb's version includes in-frame clones alone and lacks a portion of them. The table has around 32,000 clones, roughly 70% seen once. Overlapping HIV-1 Gag 15-mer peptides at approximately 0.91 ug per peptide per mL were used. CD4+ T cells upregulating both CD40 ligand and CD69 were sorted as responding cells. Specimen: CD4+ T cells sorted from PBMCs after approximately 20-hour stimulation, collected from a patient who received antiretroviral therapy. The receptor set was obtained from an adult man with HIV who was CMV-seropositive.

In this sample, this clone turned up a few times. Distinct nucleotide sequences in the sample also encode this CDR3. The chain carries TRBV24-1 and TRBJ1-5; 9 nucleotides align to TRBD1. This CDR3 comprises 15 residues. Germline trimming cut 7 bases from V and 4 bases from J; bases unmatched to any gene: 7. The germline gives CDR1 KGHDR, CDR2 SFDVKD. This chain's CDR3 is CATSAGQGINQPQHF. The CDR3 DNA reads as TGTGCCACCAGCGCGGGACAGGGTATTAATCAGCCCCAGCATTTT.

The rearrangement uses TRBV19 and TRBJ1-3; D is unclear. The CDR3 runs 15 residues. Per germline, CDR1 LNHDA and CDR2 SQIVND (reference sequence). Between the trimmed V and J ends, which lost 5 bases and 3 bases, there was a span of 14 bases. CDR3 sequence reads: CASSSSSGYGNTIYF. The CDR3 nucleotides are TGTGCCAGTAGTTCCTCCTCGGGGTATGGAAACACCATATATTTT.

CDR3 loop: CASSQSTGQDTQYF. CDR3 DNA sequence: TGTGCCAGCAGCCAATCGACAGGGCAAGATACGCAGTATTTT. This chain links TRBV5-5 with TRBJ2-3; 7 nucleotides match TRBD1. V shed 4 bases, J shed 5 bases, and the junction held 7 bases outside the gene matches. From germline, CDR1 is SGHKS and CDR2 YYEKEE (reference sequence). There are 14 residues in the CDR3.

V is TRBV5-1 and J is TRBJ1-1; possible D gene TRBD1, 5 bases. The CDR3 length is 14 residues. The V gene's germline CDR1 is SGHRS and CDR2 YFSETQ. The V end lost 2 bases, the J end lost 0 bases, and 8 bases lay between the germline ends. Here the CDR3 DNA reads TGCGCCAGCAGCTTAGAACAGGTGAACACTGAAGCTTTCTTT. This translates into CASSLEQVNTEAFF.

The chain has TRBV18 and TRBJ2-7; a possible D gene is TRBD1 (5 bases). In germline, CDR1 is KGHSH, CDR2 LQKENI. This CDR3 is 14 amino acids long. Trimming took off 3 bases at V and 7 bases at J, with 16 bases between the two ends. CDR3 in amino acids: CASSPPASKGEQYF. The DNA for the CDR3 is TGTGCCAGCTCACCTCCGGCCTCAAAGGGGGAGCAGTACTTC.

This clone was counted a few times. The V call is TRBV24-1, the J call TRBJ1-1; D ambiguous. The ends were cut back, 7 bases at V and 6 bases at J, with 8 bases in the middle. The V gene's germline CDR1 is KGHDR and CDR2 SFDVKD. This CDR3 contains 11 residues. The CDR3 DNA is TGTGCCACCAGGACGAGGGCTGAAGCTTTCTTT. It encodes CATRTRAEAFF.

CDR3 region: CASSPFPPLDSPLHF. As DNA, the CDR3 is TGTGCCAGCAGTCCCTTTCCCCCTTTGGATTCACCCCTCCACTTT. This chain uses TRBV28 with TRBJ1-6, with D unresolved. Per germline, CDR1 MDHEN and CDR2 SYDVKM. CDR3 length: 15 residues. Trimming removed 5 bases from V and 8 bases from J, with 16 bases in between. Filled out from reference TRBV28 and TRBJ1-6, the complete variable domain reads DVKVTQSSRYLVKRTGEKVFLECVQDMDHENMFWYRQDPGLGLRLIYFSYDVKMKEKGDIPEGYSVSREKKERFSLILESASTNQTSMYLCASSPFPPLDSPLHFGNGTRLTVT.

The sample holds a few counts of this clone. The rearrangement links TRBV7-9 to TRBJ2-2; no clear D. V lost 4 bases and J lost 4, with 7 bases in between. Germline V gene data show CDR1 as SEHNR and CDR2 as FQNEAQ (reference sequence). This CDR3 comprises 13 residues. CDR3 residues: CASSSRPTGELFF. The DNA of the CDR3 is TGTGCCAGCAGCTCTAGACCCACCGGGGAGCTGTTTTTT. The variable domain in full, completed from reference TRBV7-9 and TRBJ2-2, reads DTGVSQNPRHKITKRGQNVTFRCDPISEHNRLYWYRQTLGQGPEFLTYFQNEAQLEKSRLLSDRFSAERPKGSFSTLEIQRTEQGDSAMYLCASSSRPTGELFFGEGSRLTVL.

As for this clone: A read error may produce the germline difference seen at one junction end. The J gene is TRBJ1-1, the V gene TRBV6-5, with D possibly being TRBD1 (6 bases). The CDR3 is 15 amino acids. The germline V gene has CDR1 MNHEY and CDR2 SVGAGI. In nucleotides, the CDR3 is TGTGCCAGCAATTACGGGGGCGGGAAAGACACTGAAGCTTTCTTT. Its protein is CASNYGGGKDTEAFF.

The genes are TRBV5-1 and TRBJ2-7; no clear D gene. The CDR3 is 12 residues long. Trimming removed 0 bases from V and 3 bases from J, with 4 bases in between. The germline CDR1 and CDR2 sequences are SGHRS and YFSETQ. The CDR3 sequence is CASSLVLYEQYF. Written as DNA, the CDR3 is TGCGCCAGCAGCTTGGTTCTCTACGAGCAGTACTTC.

The J gene is TRBJ1-1, the V gene TRBV12-5, with unresolved D. The CDR3 is 13 residues long. CDR1 LGHNT and CDR2 FRNRAP come from the germline V gene. V gave up 2 bases and J gave up 0 bases, with 4 bases separating them. CDR3 bases: TGTGCTAGTGGTTTGAGGATGAACACTGAAGCTTTCTTT. Amino acid sequence: CASGLRMNTEAFF.

This chain links TRBV20-1 with TRBJ2-3, with 7 bases that match TRBD1. After removal of 6 bases from V and 5 bases from J, the junction contained 2 bases not matched to a gene. Germline values: CDR1 DFQATT, CDR2 SNEGSKA (reference sequence). This CDR3 has 11 residues. This CDR3 reads CSASGGDTQYF. The CDR3 DNA reads as TGCAGTGCATCAGGGGGAGATACGCAGTATTTT.

CDR3 nucleotide sequence: TGTGCTAGTGATTCGAGGGCATTAGGAGCTTTCTTT. Its translation is CASDSRALGAFF. The rearrangement links TRBV12-5 to TRBJ1-1; D unclear. This CDR3 is 12 amino acids long. V lost 7 bases and J 10 bases, leaving 16 bases between the germline ends. Germline lookup yields CDR1 LGHNT and CDR2 FRNRAP.

The V call is TRBV7-2, the J call TRBJ1-6; D remains ambiguous. CDR3 length equals 12 residues. Trimming took off 5 bases at V and 13 bases at J, with 12 bases between the two ends. Germline CDR1 is SGHTA and CDR2 is FQGNSA. Here the CDR3 DNA reads TGTGCCAGCAGCCCCCTCACTGGGCCCCTCCACTTT. Its translation is CASSPLTGPLHF.